This T cell receptor (beta chain) was sequenced for a study of blood T cell repertoires in COVID-19. Overall study: Material from acute and convalescent COVID-19 was sourced from the United States, Italy and Spain. In each case, the material was cDNA or gDNA derived from T cells, B-cell-depleted T cells, or PBMCs.

As handled by the study authors: By means of reference gene primer amplification, nucleated cell counts were estimated. The assay was immunoSEQ multiplex PCR, and TCRdb's table has in-frame clones only and misses some. The D gene and trimming were derived from the DNA, and the V and J assignments and clone size from that table. The sample comprises over 100,000 clones, approximately 81% of which are singletons, and 1.1% to 1.5% rests with the top ten. Trimming pared 1 base from V and 7 bases from J, leaving 8 bases between. CDR1 LGHNA and CDR2 YNFKEQ come from the germline V gene. This CDR3 contains 14 residues.

The rearrangement joins TRBV4-2 to TRBJ1-6; tentative D call: TRBD1 (5 bases). Sequencing was done on a sample of peripheral blood. The receptor comes from a man aged 35 to 55 with acute or convalescent COVID-19. Here the CDR3 reads CASSQADINSPLHF. For the CDR3, the DNA is TGTGCCAGCAGCCAAGCGGACATAAATTCACCCCTCCACTTT.